Given below is one TCR beta chain in context. The PCR made use of 60 Vbeta and 13 Jbeta primers. TCRdb's copy holds only in-frame clones and misses some; the assay was immunoSEQ multiplex PCR. The data hold roughly 120,000 clones, with roughly 82% observed a single time. The data derive from a study of cytomegalovirus exposure and HLA in healthy donors. CDR3 length: 14 residues. V lost 2 bases and J lost 8; bases outside the gene matches: 6. Germline loops: CDR1 MNHEY, CDR2 SVGAGI. This chain links TRBV6-5 with TRBJ2-1; 7 bases are a match to TRBD2. The sequence was collected from a woman in her sixties in good health and CMV-seropositive. The specimen sequenced was PBMCs. The DNA of the CDR3 is TGTGCCAGCAGTTACAGGGAGGGCCTATATGAGCAGTTCTTC. Encoded protein: CASSYREGLYEQFF.